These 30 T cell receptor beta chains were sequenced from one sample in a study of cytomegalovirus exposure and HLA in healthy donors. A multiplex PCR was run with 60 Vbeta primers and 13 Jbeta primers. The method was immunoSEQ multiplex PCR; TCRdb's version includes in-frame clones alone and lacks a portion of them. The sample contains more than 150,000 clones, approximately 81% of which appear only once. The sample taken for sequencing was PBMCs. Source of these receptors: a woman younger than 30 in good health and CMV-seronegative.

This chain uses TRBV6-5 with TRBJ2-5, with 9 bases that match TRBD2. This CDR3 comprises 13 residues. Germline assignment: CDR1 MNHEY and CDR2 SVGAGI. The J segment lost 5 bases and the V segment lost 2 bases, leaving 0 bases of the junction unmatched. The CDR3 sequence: CASSYGLAETQYF. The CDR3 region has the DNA TGTGCCAGCAGTTACGGACTAGCGGAGACCCAGTACTTC.

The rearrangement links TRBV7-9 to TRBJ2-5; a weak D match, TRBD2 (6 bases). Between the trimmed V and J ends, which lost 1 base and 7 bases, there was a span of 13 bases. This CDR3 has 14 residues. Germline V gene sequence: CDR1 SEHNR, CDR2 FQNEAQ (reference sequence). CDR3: CASSLDGDGGTQYF. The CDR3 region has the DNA TGTGCCAGCAGCTTAGACGGGGACGGGGGGACCCAGTACTTC.

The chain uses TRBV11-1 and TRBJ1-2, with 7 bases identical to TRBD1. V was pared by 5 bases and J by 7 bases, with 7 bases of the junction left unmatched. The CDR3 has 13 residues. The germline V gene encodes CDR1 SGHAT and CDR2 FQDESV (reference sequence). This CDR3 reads CASSHLNRGGYTF. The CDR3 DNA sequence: TGTGCCAGCAGCCATCTTAACAGGGGTGGCTACACCTTC.

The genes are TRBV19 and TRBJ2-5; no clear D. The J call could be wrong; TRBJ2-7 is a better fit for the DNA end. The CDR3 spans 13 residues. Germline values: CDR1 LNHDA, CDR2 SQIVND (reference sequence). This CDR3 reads CASSIRPYYEQYF. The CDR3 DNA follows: TGTGCCAGTAGTATCCGTCCTTACTACGAGCAGTACTTC.

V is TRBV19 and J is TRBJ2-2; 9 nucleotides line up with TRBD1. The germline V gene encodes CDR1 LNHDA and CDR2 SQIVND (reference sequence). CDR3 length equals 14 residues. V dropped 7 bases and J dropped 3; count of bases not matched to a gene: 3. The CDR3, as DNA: TGTGCCAGTACAAGACAGGGGGACACCGGGGAGCTGTTTTTT. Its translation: CASTRQGDTGELFF.

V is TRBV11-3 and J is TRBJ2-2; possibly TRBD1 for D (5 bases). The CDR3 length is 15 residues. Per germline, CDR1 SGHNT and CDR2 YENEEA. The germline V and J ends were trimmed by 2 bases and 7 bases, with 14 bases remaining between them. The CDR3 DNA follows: TGTGCCAGCAGCTTATCCAGCGCCCAGGGCGGGGAGCTGTTTTTT. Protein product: CASSLSSAQGGELFF.

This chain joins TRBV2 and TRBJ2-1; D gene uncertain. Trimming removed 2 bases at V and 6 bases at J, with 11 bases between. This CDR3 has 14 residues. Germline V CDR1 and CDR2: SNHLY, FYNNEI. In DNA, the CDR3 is TGTGCCAGCAGTGAATACGTGACTTCCAATGAGCAGTTCTTC. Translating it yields CASSEYVTSNEQFF.

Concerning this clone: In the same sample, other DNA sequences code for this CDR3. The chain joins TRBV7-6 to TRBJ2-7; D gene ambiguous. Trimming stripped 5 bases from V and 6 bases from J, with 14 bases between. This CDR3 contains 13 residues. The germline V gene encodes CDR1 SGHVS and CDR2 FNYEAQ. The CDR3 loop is CASSLGTNGEQYF. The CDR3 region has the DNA TGTGCCAGCAGCCTCGGAACTAATGGCGAGCAGTACTTC.

The CDR3: CATSRDQITGVVSNEQFF. Written as DNA, the CDR3 is TGTGCCACCAGCAGAGATCAGATTACGGGAGTTGTTAGCAATGAGCAGTTCTTC. The chain uses TRBV15 and TRBJ2-1, with a possible D match to TRBD2 (6 bases). The CDR3 runs 18 residues. CDR1 and CDR2 (germline): LNHNV, YYDKDF (reference sequence). Trimming took off 0 bases at V and 6 bases at J, with 21 bases between the two ends.

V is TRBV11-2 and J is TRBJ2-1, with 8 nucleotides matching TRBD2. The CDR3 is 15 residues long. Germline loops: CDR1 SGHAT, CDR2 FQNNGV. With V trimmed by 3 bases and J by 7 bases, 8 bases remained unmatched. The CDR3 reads CASSLSVAGRNEQFF. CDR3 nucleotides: TGTGCCAGCAGCTTGTCAGTAGCGGGACGGAATGAGCAGTTCTTC.

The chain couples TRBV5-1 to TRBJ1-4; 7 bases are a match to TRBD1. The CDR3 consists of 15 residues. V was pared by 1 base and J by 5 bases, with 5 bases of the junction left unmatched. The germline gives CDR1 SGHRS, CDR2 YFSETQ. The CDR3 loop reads CASSLKGTDNEKLFF. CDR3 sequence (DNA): TGCGCCAGCAGCTTGAAGGGGACAGACAATGAAAAACTGTTTTTT.

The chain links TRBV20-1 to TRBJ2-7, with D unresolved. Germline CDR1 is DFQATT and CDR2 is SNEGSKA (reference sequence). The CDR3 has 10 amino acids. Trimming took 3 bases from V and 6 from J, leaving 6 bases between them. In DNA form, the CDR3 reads TGCAGTGCTAGCGCCGGCGAGCAGTACTTC. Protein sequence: CSASAGEQYF.

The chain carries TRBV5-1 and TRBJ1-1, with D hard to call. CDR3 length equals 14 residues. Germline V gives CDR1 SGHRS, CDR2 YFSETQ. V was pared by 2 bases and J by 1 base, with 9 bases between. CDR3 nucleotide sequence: TGCGCCAGCAGCTTTGACGGAGGGAACACTGAAGCTTTCTTT. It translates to CASSFDGGNTEAFF.

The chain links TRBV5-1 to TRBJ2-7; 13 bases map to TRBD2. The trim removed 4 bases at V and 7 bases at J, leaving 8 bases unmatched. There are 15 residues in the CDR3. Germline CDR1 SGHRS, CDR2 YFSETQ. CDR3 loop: CASSPRTSGSGEQYF. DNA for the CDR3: TGCGCCAGCAGCCCCCGGACTAGCGGGAGCGGTGAGCAGTACTTC.

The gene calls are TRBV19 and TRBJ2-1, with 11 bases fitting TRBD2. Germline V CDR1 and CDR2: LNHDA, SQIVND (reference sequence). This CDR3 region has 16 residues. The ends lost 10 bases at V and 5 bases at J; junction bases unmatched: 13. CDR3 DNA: TGTGCCACTTGGGACCGCGGGACTAGCGGAAACAATGAGCAGTTCTTC. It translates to CATWDRGTSGNNEQFF.

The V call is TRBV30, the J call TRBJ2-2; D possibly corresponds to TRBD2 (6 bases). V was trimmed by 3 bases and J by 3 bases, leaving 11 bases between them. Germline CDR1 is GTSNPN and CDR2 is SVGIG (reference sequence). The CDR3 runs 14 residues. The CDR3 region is CAWSGLTYTGELFF. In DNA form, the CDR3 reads TGTGCCTGGAGCGGACTAACTTACACCGGGGAGCTGTTTTTT.

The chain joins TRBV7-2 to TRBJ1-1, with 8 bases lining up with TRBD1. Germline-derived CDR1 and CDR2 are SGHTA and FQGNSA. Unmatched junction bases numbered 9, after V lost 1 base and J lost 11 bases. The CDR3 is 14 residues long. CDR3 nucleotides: TGTGCCAGCAGCTTAGACAGGGGGTCGAGAGTTGCTTTCTTT. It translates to CASSLDRGSRVAFF.

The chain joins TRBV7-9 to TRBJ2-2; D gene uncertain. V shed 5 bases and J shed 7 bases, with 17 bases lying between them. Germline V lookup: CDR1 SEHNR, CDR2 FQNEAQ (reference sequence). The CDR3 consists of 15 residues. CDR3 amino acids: CASSDRVSTGGELFF. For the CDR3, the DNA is TGTGCCAGCAGCGACCGGGTCTCTACCGGCGGGGAGCTGTTTTTT.

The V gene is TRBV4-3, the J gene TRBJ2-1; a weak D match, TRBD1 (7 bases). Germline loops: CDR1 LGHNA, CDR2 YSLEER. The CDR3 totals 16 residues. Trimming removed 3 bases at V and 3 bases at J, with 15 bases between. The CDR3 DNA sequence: TGCGCCAGCAGCCATGGGGGGCAGGGGGACTACAATGAGCAGTTCTTC. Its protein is CASSHGGQGDYNEQFF.

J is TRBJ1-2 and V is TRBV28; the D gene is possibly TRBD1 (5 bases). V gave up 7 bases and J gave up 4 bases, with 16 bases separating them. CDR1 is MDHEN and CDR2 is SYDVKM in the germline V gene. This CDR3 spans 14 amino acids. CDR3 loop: CASTLADITYGYTF. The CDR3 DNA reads TGTGCCAGCACTCTAGCGGACATCACCTATGGCTACACCTTC.

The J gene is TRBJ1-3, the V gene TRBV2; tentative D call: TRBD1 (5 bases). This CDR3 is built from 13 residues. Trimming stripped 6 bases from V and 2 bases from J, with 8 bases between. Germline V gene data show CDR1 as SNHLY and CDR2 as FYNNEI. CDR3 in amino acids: CASSPTAGNTIYF. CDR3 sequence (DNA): TGTGCCAGCAGCCCGACAGCTGGAAACACCATATATTTT.

The CDR3 DNA reads TGTGCCAGCAGCTTAGATGAAGCGGGAGGATTGGAGACCCAGTACTTC. Protein product: CASSLDEAGGLETQYF. The chain has TRBV11-2 and TRBJ2-5; 9 bases match TRBD2. CDR1 SGHAT and CDR2 FQNNGV come from the germline V gene. The CDR3 contains 16 residues. V shed 0 bases and J 5 bases; nucleotides not matched to a gene: 7.

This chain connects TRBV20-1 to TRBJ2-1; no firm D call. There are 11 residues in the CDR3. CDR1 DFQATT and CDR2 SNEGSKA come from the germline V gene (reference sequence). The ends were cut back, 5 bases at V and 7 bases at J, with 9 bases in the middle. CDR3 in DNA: TGCAGTGCTTATGTGAGGAATGAGCAGTTCTTC. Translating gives CSAYVRNEQFF.

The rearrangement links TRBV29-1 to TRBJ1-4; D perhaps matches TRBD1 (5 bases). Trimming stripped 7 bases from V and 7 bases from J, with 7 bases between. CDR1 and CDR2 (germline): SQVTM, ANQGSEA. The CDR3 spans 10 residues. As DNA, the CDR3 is TGCAGCGGGCAGGGTGAAAAACTGTTTTTT. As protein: CSGQGEKLFF.

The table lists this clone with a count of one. In DNA, the CDR3 is TGTGCCAGCAGCCCGCAGGGGAGGGGCGAAAAACTGTTTTTT. Translation: CASSPQGRGEKLFF. The V gene is TRBV7-9, the J gene TRBJ1-4, with a possible D match to TRBD1 (6 bases). V was cut by 5 bases and J by 8 bases, with 15 bases left in between. Germline V gives CDR1 SEHNR, CDR2 FQNEAQ (reference sequence). The CDR3 has 14 amino acids. Based on the CDR3 plus reference TRBV7-9 and TRBJ1-4, the full variable domain is DTGVSQNPRHKITKRGQNVTFRCDPISEHNRLYWYRQTLGQGPEFLTYFQNEAQLEKSRLLSDRFSAERPKGSFSTLEIQRTEQGDSAMYLCASSPQGRGEKLFFGSGTQLSVL.

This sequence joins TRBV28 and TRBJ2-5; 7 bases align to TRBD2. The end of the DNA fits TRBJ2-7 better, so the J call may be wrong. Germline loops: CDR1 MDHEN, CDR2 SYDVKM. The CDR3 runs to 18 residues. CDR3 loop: CASSYTRDYQILRGEQYF. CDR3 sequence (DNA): TGTGCCAGCAGTTACACCCGGGACTATCAAATACTGAGGGGCGAGCAGTACTTC.

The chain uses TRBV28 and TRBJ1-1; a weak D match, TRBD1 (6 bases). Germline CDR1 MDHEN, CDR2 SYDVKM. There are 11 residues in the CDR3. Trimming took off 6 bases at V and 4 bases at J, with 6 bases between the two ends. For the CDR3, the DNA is TGTGCCAGCAGGGACAGCACTGAAGCTTTCTTT. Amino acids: CASRDSTEAFF.

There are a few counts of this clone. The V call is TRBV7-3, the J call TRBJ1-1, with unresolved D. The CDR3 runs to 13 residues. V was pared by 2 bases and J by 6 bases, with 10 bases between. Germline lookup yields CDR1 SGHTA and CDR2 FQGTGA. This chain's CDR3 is CASSLDRAAEAFF. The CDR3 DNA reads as TGTGCCAGCAGCTTAGACCGCGCGGCTGAAGCTTTCTTT.

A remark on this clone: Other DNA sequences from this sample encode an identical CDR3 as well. CDR3 residues: CASRSGTDNQPQHF. The DNA of the CDR3 is TGTGCCAGCAGGTCCGGGACTGATAATCAGCCCCAGCATTTT. The chain joins TRBV28 to TRBJ1-5; TRBD1 is a possible D gene (5 bases). V was pared by 6 bases and J by 4 bases, with 13 bases between. From germline, CDR1 is MDHEN and CDR2 SYDVKM. The CDR3 spans 14 residues. Together with reference TRBV28 and TRBJ1-5, the CDR3 gives the full variable domain: DVKVTQSSRYLVKRTGEKVFLECVQDMDHENMFWYRQDPGLGLRLIYFSYDVKMKEKGDIPEGYSVSREKKERFSLILESASTNQTSMYLCASRSGTDNQPQHFGDGTRLSIL.

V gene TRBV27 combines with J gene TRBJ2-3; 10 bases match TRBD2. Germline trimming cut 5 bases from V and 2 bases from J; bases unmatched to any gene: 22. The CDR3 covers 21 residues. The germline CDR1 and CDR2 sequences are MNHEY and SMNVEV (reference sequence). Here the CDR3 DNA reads TGTGCCAGCAGTGTCCTAGGGGGGCTAGCGGGAGACACGGGATTCACAGATACGCAGTATTTT. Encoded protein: CASSVLGGLAGDTGFTDTQYF.